These 23 T cell receptor beta chains were sequenced from one sample in a study of tumor-infiltrating lymphocytes in primary liver carcinoma. Alongside blood RNA obtained from unsorted whole blood, germline DNA was also extracted. Starting material of around 490 ng total RNA yielded TCR beta cDNA via a constant-region primer. Modified slightly, ARM-PCR produced TCR beta libraries over three nested multiplex PCR rounds. Two initial PCR rounds of about 10 cycles each paired TRBV1-TRBV30 forward primers with a C-beta reverse primer. TCRdb itself ran the multiplex PCR reads through MiXCR, one entry per CDR3 protein. Among 330,000 or so distinct CDR3 sequences, less than 65% were seen once, and the ten largest hold under 8%. Sample: peripheral blood. These receptors all come from a man aged 35 to 55 with primary liver carcinoma and hepatitis B virus infection.

A word on this clonotype: This may stem from a read error, because a much larger clone lies one nucleotide away. The rearrangement joins TRBV5-7 to TRBJ1-5; D may be TRBD1 (5 bases). With the DNA end fitting TRBJ2-3 better, the J assignment may be wrong. TRBV5-7 is filed as an ORF, its function uncertain. The CDR3 is 15 residues long. CDR3 residues: CASSKKVDSNQPQYF. In DNA form, the CDR3 reads TGTGCCAGCAGCAAGAAGGTAGACAGCAATCAGCCCCAGTATTTT.

In regard to this clonotype: The junction shows a germline mismatch at one end, possibly a read error. This chain uses TRBV6-2 or TRBV6-3 with TRBJ1-1; D not certain. CDR1 MNHEY and CDR2 SVGEGT come from the germline V gene. This CDR3 contains 14 residues. The CDR3 loop reads CATSYPELNTEAIF. CDR3 in DNA: TGTGCCACCAGTTACCCGGAGCTGAACACTGAAGCCATCTTT.

On this clonotype: This may come from a read error, since a much larger clone is one base off. The V gene is TRBV6-5, the J gene TRBJ2-7; TRBD1 agrees at 12 bases. The germline V gene encodes CDR1 MNHEY and CDR2 SVGAGI. The length of the CDR3 is 17 residues. The CDR3 nucleotides read TGTGCCAGCAGATACTCGATAGCGGGACAGGGGGCGAGAGAGCAGTACTTC. Translation gives CASRYSIAGQGAREQYF.

Notes on this clonotype: One end of the junction fails to match germline, which may point to a read error. The CDR3 here is CASSFNVADTHYF. DNA of the CDR3: TGTGCCAGCAGCTTCAATGTCGCAGATACGCATTATTTT. This chain connects TRBV11-2 to TRBJ2-3; no clear D. CDR1 is SGHAT, CDR2 FQNNGV, per germline. The CDR3 sequence is 13 residues long. Full variable domain (remainder filled in from reference TRBV11-2 and TRBJ2-3): EAGVAQSPRYKIIEKRQSVAFWCNPISGHATLYWYQQILGQGPKLLIQFQNNGVVDDSQLPKDRFSAERLKGVDSTLKIQPAKLEDSAVYLCASSFNVADTHYFGPGTRLTVL.

The CDR3 region has the DNA TGTGCCTGGAATCGCGGGAGAGGGGAGACCCAGTTCTTC. It encodes CAWNRGRGETQFF. The chain links TRBV30 to TRBJ2-5; 7 positions agree with TRBD2. The end of the DNA is better explained by TRBJ2-1, so the J call may be wrong. This CDR3 has 13 residues. Looked up from germline, CDR1 is GTSNPN and CDR2 is SVGIG (reference sequence).

Of note for this clonotype: Germline and junction disagree at one end, which may indicate a read error. J is TRBJ2-1 and V is TRBV11-2; tentative D call: TRBD2 (6 bases). Germline lookup yields CDR1 SGHAT and CDR2 FQNNGV. The CDR3 consists of 13 residues. CDR3 coding DNA: TGTGCCAACAGCCCGAAGACTAGGCTTTTAGGGTTCTTC. Its protein product is CANSPKTRLLGFF.

A remark on this clonotype: At one end the junction does not follow the germline gene, possibly because of a read error. This chain uses TRBV6-6 with TRBJ2-3; 10 bases fit TRBD1. The germline gives CDR1 MNHNY, CDR2 SVGAGI (reference sequence). The CDR3 length is 16 residues. CDR3 in DNA: TGTGCCAGCAGCCACACCGGGACAGGGGAGGCAGATACGCAGTATTTC. Translating it yields CASSHTGTGEADTQYF.

As for this clonotype: A much bigger clone sits one base away, suggesting this may be a read error. This chain joins TRBV4-1 and TRBJ2-7; D possibly corresponds to TRBD1 (5 bases). V gave up 0 bases and J gave up 7 bases, with 16 bases separating them. Germline CDR1 is MGHRA and CDR2 is YSYEKL. The length of the CDR3 is 15 residues. CDR3 in DNA: TGCGCCAGCAGCCAAGATCGAACAGGTTCGCGGGAGCAGTACTTC. Residues: CASSQDRTGSREQYF.

Turning to this clonotype: A read error may be the cause here, since a much bigger clone is one base away. This rearrangement joins TRBV4-1 to TRBJ1-6, with a tentative D call TRBD1 (6 bases). In germline, CDR1 is MGHRA, CDR2 YSYEKL. The CDR3 spans 18 residues. The CDR3 bases are TGCGCCAGCAGGCAAGCAATAGGACAGACCTCCTATAATTCACCCCTCCACTTT. Protein: CASRQAIGQTSYNSPLHF.

The V call is TRBV6-1, the J call TRBJ2-7; no definite D call. V was clipped by 8 bases and J by 3 bases, with 5 bases between them. The CDR3 is 10 amino acids. In germline, CDR1 is MNHNS, CDR2 SASEGT. This CDR3 is CASANYEQYF. The CDR3 bases are TGTGCCAGCGCGAACTACGAGCAGTACTTC.

A note on this clonotype: Just one base apart from a much larger clone, this may be a read error. This rearrangement joins TRBV5-8 to TRBJ1-2; tentatively, D is TRBD1 (5 bases). Germline lookup yields CDR1 SGHTS and CDR2 YDEGEE. The V gene lost 2 bases and the J gene lost 2 bases, with 16 bases spanning the gap. The CDR3 is made up of 16 amino acids. CDR3 loop: CASSFWIQVANYGYTF. CDR3 sequence (DNA): TGTGCCAGCAGCTTTTGGATACAGGTCGCGAACTATGGCTACACCTTC. The full variable domain, in which reference TRBV5-8 and TRBJ1-2 provide the parts outside the CDR3, is EAGVTQSPTHLIKTRGQQATLRCSPISGHTSVYWYQQALGLGLQFLLWYDEGEERNRGNFPPRFSGRQFPNYSSELNVNALELEDSALYLCASSFWIQVANYGYTFGSGTRLTVV.

Concerning this clonotype: A much larger clone is a single base away; this may be a read error. The chain has TRBV12-5 and TRBJ2-2; no clear D gene. Trimming pared 4 bases from V and 1 base from J, leaving 7 bases between. The CDR3 length is 14 residues. Germline CDR1 and CDR2: LGHNT and FRNRAP. CDR3: CASGCGVNTGELFF. The CDR3, as DNA: TGTGCTAGTGGTTGTGGGGTGAACACCGGGGAGCTGTTTTTT. The whole variable domain, filled in from reference TRBV12-5 and TRBJ2-2, reads DARVTQTPRHKVTEMGQEVTMRCQPILGHNTVFWYRQTMMQGLELLAYFRNRAPLDDSGMPKDRFSAEMPDATLATLKIQPSEPRDSAVYFCASGCGVNTGELFFGEGSRLTVL.

Points on this clonotype: Germline and junction disagree at one end, which may indicate a read error. This rearrangement joins TRBV6-5 to TRBJ1-1, with TRBD1 matching 7 bases. This CDR3 contains 16 residues. The germline V gene has CDR1 MNHEY and CDR2 SVGAGI. CDR3 bases: TGTGCCAGCAGTTACCAGACATCAGGGGGGTCTGCTGAGGCTTTCTTT. It translates to CASSYQTSGGSAEAFF.

This clonotype was detected a few times. This rearrangement joins TRBV5-6 to TRBJ2-5; 7 bases fit TRBD1. The CDR3 has 15 amino acids. Per germline, CDR1 SGHDT and CDR2 YYEEEE. J lost 5 bases, V lost 3 bases, and 10 bases had no gene match. For the CDR3, the DNA is TGTGCCAGCAGCTCCTACAGGGGTTTAGCGGAGACCCAGTACTTC. Its protein is CASSSYRGLAETQYF.

As for this clonotype: Its ends do not fully match the called genes, so a read error is possible. The rearrangement links TRBV28 to TRBJ1-1; tentative D call: TRBD1 (6 bases). Germline-derived CDR1 and CDR2 are MDHEN and SYDVKM. CDR3 length: 15 residues. CDR3 in amino acids: CDSRTGQQGNTEAFF. The CDR3 DNA follows: TGTGACAGCAGAACCGGACAGCAGGGGAACACTGAAGCATTCTTT. The full variable domain, in which reference TRBV28 and TRBJ1-1 provide the parts outside the CDR3, is DVKVTQSSRYLVKRTGEKVFLECVQDMDHENMFWYRQDPGLGLRLIYFSYDVKMKEKGDIPEGYSVSREKKERFSLILESASTNQTSMYLCDSRTGQQGNTEAFFGQGTRLTVV.

This clonotype was found a few times. The chain couples TRBV19 to TRBJ1-1; no reliable D call. The germline V gene has CDR1 LNHDA and CDR2 SQIVND (reference sequence). V lost 7 bases and J lost 0, with 15 bases in between. The CDR3 totals 15 residues. As DNA, the CDR3 is TGTGCCAGTACCCTAACCGTGGCAGTGAACACTGAAGCTTTCTTT. Translating gives CASTLTVAVNTEAFF. Combining the CDR3 with reference TRBV19 and TRBJ1-1 gives the whole variable domain DGGITQSPKYLFRKEGQNVTLSCEQNLNHDAMYWYRQDPGQGLRLIYYSQIVNDFQKGDIAEGYSVSREKKESFPLTVTSAQKNPTAFYLCASTLTVAVNTEAFFGQGTRLTVV.

There are many counts of this clonotype. The V and J genes are TRBV6-2 or TRBV6-3 and TRBJ2-1; no firm D call. CDR3 length equals 11 residues. The germline CDR1 and CDR2 sequences are MNHEY and SVGEGT. Trimming shortened V by 5 bases and J by 15 bases, and 14 bases separated the two germline ends. The DNA of the CDR3 is TGTGCCAGCAGTCGGACCGACTTATGGTTCTTC. It yields the protein CASSRTDLWFF.

This clonotype was seen ten or more times. The V and J genes are TRBV6-6 and TRBJ2-7; 10 nucleotides match TRBD1. Per germline, CDR1 MNHNY and CDR2 SVGAGI (reference sequence). CDR3 size: 15 residues. V trimming: 1 base; J trimming: 4 bases; junction bases outside the gene matches: 4. The CDR3, as DNA: TGTGCCAGCAGTTACTTAGGACAGGGGGTTTACGAGCAGTACTTC. Translated, it gives CASSYLGQGVYEQYF.

This clonotype was detected many times. The CDR3 here is CASSLYRGQEQYF. DNA of the CDR3: TGTGCCAGCAGTTTATACAGGGGGCAGGAGCAGTACTTC. The chain couples TRBV6-2 or TRBV6-3 to TRBJ2-7, with 9 bases matching TRBD1. The V gene end was trimmed by 4 bases and the J gene end by 7 bases; junction bases not matched to a gene: 5. Per germline, CDR1 MNHEY and CDR2 SVGEGT. This CDR3 is built from 13 residues.

This clonotype was seen a handful of times. The chain employs TRBV28 and TRBJ2-3; D possibly corresponds to TRBD2 (6 bases). The CDR3 consists of 14 residues. V lost 2 bases and J 1 base, leaving 7 bases between the germline ends. Germline-derived CDR1 and CDR2 are MDHEN and SYDVKM. In DNA form, the CDR3 reads TGTGCCAGCAGTTTAACGGGGGGCACAGATACGCAGTATTTT. Translated, it gives CASSLTGGTDTQYF.

This clonotype came up a few times. Being one base from a much bigger clone, this may be a read error. This rearrangement joins TRBV29-1 to TRBJ2-3; TRBD1 matches at 8 bases. This CDR3 is built from 14 residues. CDR1 SQVTM and CDR2 ANQGSEA come from the germline V gene. The CDR3 DNA reads TGCAACGTTGACTCCGGACAGGGTGGAGATACGCAGTATTTT. This gives the protein CNVDSGQGGDTQYF.

V usage is TRBV11-3 and J usage is TRBJ2-3; D may be TRBD2 (5 bases). Trimming stripped 0 bases from V and 0 bases from J, with 22 bases between. Germline values: CDR1 SGHNT, CDR2 YENEEA. CDR3 length: 20 residues. CDR3 coding DNA: TGTGCCAGCAGCTTAGAACTAGACTCTCCCGGCTGGACGAGCACAGATACGCAGTATTTT. Amino acid sequence: CASSLELDSPGWTSTDTQYF.

The rearrangement uses TRBV19 and TRBJ1-1; D is possibly TRBD1 (6 bases). From germline, CDR1 is LNHDA and CDR2 SQIVND (reference sequence). The CDR3 contains 19 residues. V shed 5 bases and J shed 1 base, with 26 bases lying between them. This chain's CDR3 is CASSPIFGRTVRTNTEAFF. The CDR3, as DNA: TGTGCCAGTAGTCCCATTTTTGGAAGGACAGTCCGCACGAACACTGAAGCTTTCTTT.